The 5 T cell receptor beta chains listed next were all sequenced from one sample in a study of early T cells in non-severe SARS-CoV-2 infection. TCRdb re-derived calls from the 5' RACE reads in MiXCR, one entry per CDR3 protein. The repertoire holds tens of thousands of distinct CDR3 sequences, with over 7.5% as singletons. The sample was whole blood. All receptors come from an adult who was a healthcare worker with PCR-confirmed SARS-CoV-2 infection or an uninfected control (not recorded which).

At least ten counts were recorded for this clonotype. The chain uses TRBV6-6 and TRBJ2-5; tentative D call: TRBD2 (5 bases). Germline V gene sequence: CDR1 MNHNY, CDR2 SVGAGI (reference sequence). Between the trimmed V and J ends, which lost 7 bases and 5 bases, there was a span of 8 bases. This CDR3 is 11 amino acids long. CDR3 sequence: CASTGGETQYF. The DNA of the CDR3 is TGTGCCAGCACCGGCGGGGAGACCCAGTACTTC.

The chain carries TRBV7-9 and TRBJ2-1, with 9 nucleotides matching TRBD2. Germline V CDR1 and CDR2: SEHNR, FQNEAQ (reference sequence). The CDR3 consists of 17 residues. Trimming removed 1 base from V and 8 bases from J; junction bases left unmatched: 12. DNA of the CDR3: TGTGCCAGCAGCTTAGATATCGGCGGGAGGGCCTTTTATGAGCAGTTCTTC. It is translated as CASSLDIGGRAFYEQFF.

For this clonotype: The germline gene is not matched at one end of the junction; a read error may be the cause. The chain recombines TRBV20-1 with TRBJ1-5; TRBD1 aligns across 8 bases. CDR1 is DFQATT, CDR2 SNEGSKA, per germline (reference sequence). This CDR3 contains 12 residues. CDR3 DNA sequence: TGCAGTGCTGGACAGGGAGGTCAGCCCCGGCATTTT. Translated, it gives CSAGQGGQPRHF.

This clonotype was observed many times. V and J are TRBV7-2 and TRBJ2-2, with 13 bases that match TRBD2. CDR1 is SGHTA and CDR2 is FQGNSA in the germline V gene. The CDR3 spans 16 residues. Trimming cost V 6 bases and J 5 bases; bases outside gene matches: 6. The CDR3 coding sequence is TGTGCCAGCAGGGCCGGGACTAGCGGGATAACCGGGGAGCTGTTTTTT. Its translation is CASRAGTSGITGELFF.

This clonotype occurred many times. The rearrangement links TRBV2 to TRBJ1-1; 9 bases agree with TRBD1. Trimming took 4 bases from V and 1 from J; bases not matched to a gene: 7. The CDR3 totals 16 residues. The V gene's germline CDR1 is SNHLY and CDR2 FYNNEI. Here the CDR3 reads CASSALPGQGNTEAFF. In DNA form, the CDR3 reads TGTGCCAGCAGTGCTCTCCCGGGACAGGGGAACACTGAAGCTTTCTTT.